The clone carrying this TCR beta chain was detected ten times or more. The data are from a study of T cells in Graves' hyperthyroidism and ophthalmopathy. Study as a whole: Prior to any treatment, at the point of initial diagnosis, peripheral blood was collected.

Amplification of TCR beta CDR3 regions used RNA as the template. The study used the HTBI primer set for a first-round RT-PCR of the TCR CDR3. Each CDR3 protein is one row after TCRdb ran MiXCR on the multiplex PCR reads. Of hundreds of thousands of distinct CDR3 sequences listed, about 15% are singletons. The study excluded patients with uncontrolled infection, other autoimmune disease, pregnancy or lactation. From approximately 9.3 ml of fresh peripheral blood, PBMCs were isolated. Germline V lookup: CDR1 SGHRS, CDR2 YFSETQ. Germline trimming cut 4 bases from V and 2 bases from J; bases unmatched to any gene: 6. The CDR3 extends over 16 amino acids.

This sequence joins TRBV5-1 and TRBJ2-1, with 10 bases lining up with TRBD2. The clonotype originates from a woman aged 18-29 years with Graves' ophthalmopathy. Sequencing was done on a sample of blood. In nucleotides, the CDR3 is TGCGCCAGCAGCCCGACGACTAGCGGGCCCTACAATGAGCAGTTCTTC. It is translated as CASSPTTSGPYNEQFF.